The next 11 T cell receptor beta chains were all read from a single sample in a study of radiotherapy plus CTLA-4 blockade in lung cancer. Method: immunoSEQ multiplex PCR; TCRdb's copy keeps in-frame clones and lacks some. Among about 50,000 clones, roughly 73% were seen once, and the ten largest hold 3.5%. The sequencing here drew on peripheral blood, taken from a patient treated with radiotherapy plus ipilimumab. These receptors all stem from a human donor with non-small cell lung cancer who had a complete response to radiotherapy plus ipilimumab.

This clone has only one observation. The chain links TRBV30 to TRBJ1-1, with 10 bases lining up with TRBD1. V trimming: 2 bases; J trimming: 5 bases; junction bases outside the gene matches: 8. This CDR3 is 15 amino acids long. In germline, CDR1 is GTSNPN, CDR2 SVGIG (reference sequence). The CDR3 loop reads CAWSWRTGGWTEAFF. The CDR3 nucleotides read TGTGCCTGGAGTTGGCGGACAGGGGGTTGGACTGAAGCTTTCTTT.

The rearrangement uses TRBV5-1 and TRBJ1-2, with TRBD1 identical over 12 bases. Trimming cost V 4 bases and J 8 bases; bases outside gene matches: 3. Germline CDR1 reads SGHRS; CDR2 reads YFSETQ. The CDR3 is 13 residues long. CDR3 sequence: CASSVGQGAGYTF. The CDR3 bases are TGCGCCAGCAGCGTGGGACAGGGGGCCGGCTACACCTTC.

This chain links TRBV7-9 with TRBJ2-3, with 8 bases aligning to TRBD2. The CDR3 is 17 residues long. CDR1 SEHNR and CDR2 FQNEAQ come from the germline V gene (reference sequence). The V and J ends lost 5 bases and 2 bases, in that order; junction bases with no gene match: 12. Written as DNA, the CDR3 is TGTGCCAGCAGCCGACAACTGACTAGCGAGAACACAGATACGCAGTATTTT. Its translation is CASSRQLTSENTDTQYF.

The chain has TRBV29-1 and TRBJ2-1, with 12 bases lining up with TRBD2. Germline V CDR1 and CDR2: SQVTM, ANQGSEA. This CDR3 is built from 15 residues. V shed 5 bases and J 9 bases; nucleotides not matched to a gene: 11. The CDR3 here is CSVRKTSGRRGEQFF. In DNA form, the CDR3 reads TGCAGCGTTCGAAAGACTAGCGGGAGAAGGGGTGAGCAGTTCTTC.

A word on this clone: Other DNA variants within this sample encode the same CDR3. This chain joins TRBV6-5 and TRBJ2-7; D perhaps matches TRBD2 (6 bases). Trimming removed 3 bases at V and 1 base at J, with 13 bases between. The CDR3 runs to 15 residues. Germline CDR1 reads MNHEY; CDR2 reads SVGAGI. The CDR3 here is CASSYGGASSYEQYF. The CDR3 nucleotides read TGTGCCAGCAGTTATGGCGGGGCCTCATCCTACGAGCAGTACTTC.

This clone turned up a few times. The chain carries TRBV7-9 and TRBJ2-2, with TRBD2 as a possible D gene (6 bases). The length of the CDR3 is 13 residues. V gave up 4 bases and J gave up 6 bases, with 9 bases separating them. Germline CDR1 and CDR2: SEHNR and FQNEAQ (reference sequence). Here the CDR3 reads CASSSVAAGELFF. The CDR3 nucleotides are TGTGCCAGCAGCTCCGTAGCGGCCGGGGAGCTGTTTTTT.

The chain uses TRBV2 and TRBJ2-2, with D uncertain. Per germline, CDR1 SNHLY and CDR2 FYNNEI. The CDR3 covers 13 residues. V gave up 5 bases and J gave up 6 bases, with 10 bases separating them. In nucleotides, the CDR3 is TGTGCCAGCAGTTCCGACGGGTCCGGGGAGCTGTTTTTT. It encodes CASSSDGSGELFF.

The V and J genes are TRBV4-1 and TRBJ2-4; D gene ambiguous. V was shortened by 0 bases and J by 0 bases, with 12 bases between the two germline ends. The germline V gene has CDR1 MGHRA and CDR2 YSYEKL. The CDR3 is 17 amino acids. CDR3: CASSQDGLFLAKNIQYF. The CDR3 bases are TGCGCCAGCAGCCAAGACGGTTTGTTTTTAGCCAAAAACATTCAGTACTTC.

This clone was detected a few times. The J gene is TRBJ1-2, the V gene TRBV18, with 12 bases lining up with TRBD1. Unmatched junction bases numbered 10, after V lost 6 bases and J lost 11 bases. Looked up from germline, CDR1 is KGHSH and CDR2 is LQKENI. The CDR3 runs to 14 residues. In nucleotides, the CDR3 is TGTGCCAGCTCCCCCACCGGGACAGGGGGCTCGTACACCTTC. Translated, it gives CASSPTGTGGSYTF. Complete variable domain (other parts from reference TRBV18 and TRBJ1-2): NAGVMQNPRHLVRRRGQEARLRCSPMKGHSHVYWYRQLPEEGLKFMVYLQKENIIDESGMPKERFSAEFPKEGPSILRIQQVVRGDSAAYFCASSPTGTGGSYTFGSGTRLTVV.

In this sample, this clone turned up a few times. This chain joins TRBV10-1 and TRBJ2-7; 7 bases align to TRBD1. This CDR3 contains 15 residues. Germline-derived CDR1 and CDR2 are WNHNN and SYGVQD (reference sequence). The trim removed 0 bases at V and 2 bases at J, leaving 4 bases unmatched. The CDR3 sequence is CASSESGDSTYEQYF. The CDR3 nucleotides read TGCGCCAGCAGTGAGTCGGGGGACAGCACCTACGAGCAGTACTTC.

The chain carries TRBV28 and TRBJ1-2, with TRBD1 matching 8 bases. V shed 3 bases, J shed 8 bases, and the junction held 8 bases outside the gene matches. The CDR3 sequence is 14 residues long. CDR1 is MDHEN, CDR2 SYDVKM, per germline. CDR3 coding DNA: TGTGCCAGCAGTTTGGCCCGGACAGGGTGGGGCTACACCTTC. Protein product: CASSLARTGWGYTF.